This is a list of T cell receptor beta chains from one sample in a study of beta chain features in type 1 diabetes. The table came from immunoSEQ multiplex PCR; TCRdb's copy has only in-frame clones and leaves some out. The table shows more than 550,000 clones, with over 11% occurring only once. The sequencing sample was made of naive CD4+ T cells from blood. These receptor sequences come from a man aged 18 to 29 with type 1 diabetes. CDR3s include the opening cysteine and the closing phenylalanine or tryptophan. A D gene is named only where the DNA matches it firmly. Clone size is given for some rows only: seen once, a few or many times, or a class if the clone is expanded.

d_gene,len,abundance,j_gene,v_gene,CDR3aa,CDR3nt
NA,14,NA,TRBJ2-7,TRBV29-1,CSVEEDYSPYEQYF,TGCAGCGTTGAAGAGGACTACTCCCCCTACGAGCAGTACTTC
NA,12,few,TRBJ2-1,TRBV2,CASSEGYNEQFF,TGTGCCAGCAGTGAGGGATACAATGAGCAGTTCTTC
TRBD1,13,few,TRBJ1-1,TRBV29-1,CSDTTGYNTEAFF,TGCAGCGACACGACAGGGTATAACACTGAAGCTTTCTTT
NA,16,NA,TRBJ1-1,TRBV2,CASSPSLGSANTEAFF,TGTGCCAGCAGCCCTTCCCTCGGTAGCGCCAACACTGAAGCTTTCTTT
NA,11,few,TRBJ2-7,TRBV30,CAWGRAYEQYF,TGTGCCTGGGGCCGGGCCTACGAGCAGTACTTC
NA,16,few,TRBJ2-3,TRBV5-1,CASSLFSRRSTDTQYF,TGCGCCAGCAGCTTATTCAGTCGGAGGAGCACAGATACGCAGTATTTT
NA,13,few,TRBJ2-5,TRBV30,CAWSEIMKEGGYF,TGTGCCTGGAGTGAGATAATGAAGGAGGGCGGGTACTTC
TRBD1,14,few,TRBJ2-2,TRBV28,CASKNRGFTGELFF,TGTGCCAGCAAAAACAGGGGTTTCACCGGGGAGCTGTTTTTT
NA,13,few,TRBJ2-2,TRBV5-6,CASSLLTLGELFF,TGTGCCAGCAGCTTGCTCACCTTAGGGGAGCTGTTTTTT
NA,14,NA,TRBJ1-2,TRBV30,CAWSREGLRVGYTF,TGTGCCTGGAGTCGGGAGGGACTAAGAGTTGGCTACACCTTC
NA,15,once,TRBJ1-5,TRBV5-6,CASSLGQFSNQPQHF,TGTGCCAGCAGCTTGGGACAGTTTAGCAATCAGCCCCAGCATTTT
NA,15,NA,TRBJ2-3,TRBV5-1,CASSLVAGSTDTQYF,TGCGCCAGCAGCTTGGTGGCAGGGAGCACAGATACGCAGTATTTT
NA,14,NA,TRBJ2-1,TRBV9,CASSGGDIGNEQFF,TGTGCCAGCAGTGGCGGAGATATAGGCAATGAGCAGTTCTTC
NA,13,NA,TRBJ1-2,TRBV29-1,CSVEKGRSYGYTF,TGCAGCGTTGAAAAGGGGCGGAGCTATGGCTACACCTTC
NA,12,few,TRBJ1-2,TRBV7-9,CASSTRVYGYTF,TGTGCCAGCAGCACCCGGGTCTATGGCTACACCTTC
TRBD1,14,few,TRBJ1-2,TRBV5-1,CASSQDRGSDGYTF,TGCGCCAGCAGCCAGGACAGGGGATCGGATGGCTACACCTTC
NA,13,NA,TRBJ2-7,TRBV5-1,CASSPTPESQQYF,TGCGCCAGCAGCCCCACCCCTGAGTCCCAGCAGTACTTC
NA,15,few,TRBJ1-4,TRBV15,CATSRGKGTNEKLFF,TGTGCCACCAGCAGGGGAAAGGGAACTAATGAAAAACTGTTTTTT
TRBD1,14,NA,TRBJ2-2,TRBV29-1,CSVGSGGLSGELFF,TGCAGCGTCGGTTCAGGGGGTTTGTCCGGGGAGCTGTTTTTT
NA,12,few,TRBJ1-4,TRBV30,CAWSATNEKLFF,TGTGCCTGGAGTGCAACTAATGAAAAACTGTTTTTT
NA,13,few,TRBJ2-3,TRBV30,CAWSVWNTDTQYF,TGTGCCTGGAGTGTTTGGAATACAGATACGCAGTATTTT
TRBD2,14,few,TRBJ2-7,TRBV18,CASSPRLAPREQYF,TGTGCCAGCTCACCGAGACTAGCGCCTAGGGAGCAGTACTTC
TRBD2,14,NA,TRBJ2-5,TRBV2,CASSGLTSEETQYF,TGTGCCAGCAGCGGCCTAACTAGCGAGGAGACCCAGTACTTC
NA,14,NA,TRBJ1-1,TRBV2,CASSAARRNTEAFF,TGTGCCAGCAGTGCGGCCCGGAGGAACACTGAAGCTTTCTTT
TRBD1,17,NA,TRBJ1-1,TRBV29-1,CSVEADGTGGWNTEAFF,TGCAGCGTTGAAGCGGACGGGACAGGGGGTTGGAACACTGAAGCTTTCTTT
TRBD1,15,few,TRBJ2-7,TRBV10-3,CAISGPDRGSYEQYF,TGTGCCATCAGTGGGCCGGACAGGGGTTCCTACGAGCAGTACTTC
TRBD2,15,NA,TRBJ2-1,TRBV30,CAWRGASGIYNEQFF,TGTGCCTGGAGGGGTGCTAGCGGGATTTACAATGAGCAGTTCTTC
NA,15,few,TRBJ2-1,TRBV9,CASSVESGAFNEQFF,TGTGCCAGCAGCGTAGAGTCCGGAGCTTTCAATGAGCAGTTCTTC
TRBD1,14,NA,TRBJ2-3,TRBV7-3,CASSIDREADTQYF,TGTGCCAGCAGCATTGACAGGGAAGCAGATACGCAGTATTTT
TRBD2,17,few,TRBJ2-7,TRBV28,CASTARRTGGLKYEQYF,TGTGCCAGCACCGCGCGGAGGACGGGGGGGCTGAAATACGAGCAGTACTTC
NA,14,NA,TRBJ2-1,TRBV19,CASARHSRSDEQFF,TGTGCCAGTGCGAGGCACTCCAGAAGTGATGAGCAGTTCTTC
TRBD1,16,few,TRBJ1-5,TRBV4-1,CASSHLGQGLDQPQHF,TGCGCCAGCAGCCATCTCGGACAGGGGTTAGATCAGCCCCAGCATTTT
NA,12,NA,TRBJ2-5,TRBV7-7,CASGPARETQYF,TGTGCTAGTGGACCGGCCCGGGAGACCCAGTACTTC
NA,11,NA,TRBJ2-7,TRBV30,CAWTGAYEQYF,TGTGCCTGGACCGGGGCCTACGAGCAGTACTTC
NA,15,NA,TRBJ1-5,TRBV30,CAWSPPDRRYQPQHF,TGTGCCTGGAGTCCCCCTGACAGGAGGTATCAGCCCCAGCATTTT
NA,15,NA,TRBJ2-1,TRBV7-9,CASSSHGSPYNEQFF,TGTGCCAGCAGCTCCCACGGGAGCCCTTACAATGAGCAGTTCTTC
TRBD2,13,NA,TRBJ2-3,TRBV15,CATALAGGDTQYF,TGTGCCACCGCCCTAGCGGGAGGAGATACGCAGTATTTT
NA,14,few,TRBJ2-4,TRBV11-2,CASSVIRDSDIQYF,TGTGCCAGCAGCGTAATCCGGGACTCAGACATTCAGTACTTC
TRBD2,15,NA,TRBJ2-7,TRBV7-2,CASSFRAGDAWEQYF,TGTGCCAGCAGCTTTAGGGCGGGAGACGCGTGGGAGCAGTACTTC
TRBD1,13,few,TRBJ1-5,TRBV7-3,CASSLTGNQPQHF,TGTGCCAGCAGCTTGACAGGGAATCAGCCCCAGCATTTT
NA,11,few,TRBJ2-1,TRBV6-5,CAVGGYNEQFF,TGTGCCGTGGGGGGCTACAATGAGCAGTTCTTC
NA,13,NA,TRBJ1-1,TRBV7-2,CASSSYTGLEAFF,TGTGCCAGCAGCAGTTATACCGGCCTTGAAGCTTTCTTT
NA,12,NA,TRBJ2-1,TRBV29-1,CSGVGDRGEQFF,TGCAGCGGCGTAGGCGATCGGGGTGAGCAGTTCTTC
TRBD1,16,NA,TRBJ2-7,TRBV28,CASLSPGTGNSYEQYF,TGTGCCAGCCTTTCCCCGGGGACAGGAAACTCCTACGAGCAGTACTTC
NA,11,few,TRBJ1-1,TRBV29-1,CSVGKGDEAFF,TGCAGCGTTGGGAAGGGGGATGAAGCTTTCTTT
NA,15,NA,TRBJ2-5,TRBV9,CASSVGGQGQETQYF,TGTGCCAGCAGCGTAGGTGGTCAAGGCCAAGAGACCCAGTACTTC